Listed below are T cell receptor beta chains from one sample, sequenced in a study of cytomegalovirus exposure and HLA in healthy donors. TCRdb's table, derived via immunoSEQ multiplex PCR, lists solely in-frame clones and lacks some. The profile shows around 74,000 clones, around 85% of them singletons. The sample was PBMCs. These receptors were collected from a man aged 25 to 40 in good health and CMV-seronegative. Each CDR3 is given with its conserved first and last residue. A D gene is named only where the DNA matches it firmly. Not every row has a clone size; where given, it reads once, few, many or a size class.

cdr3_aa: CASSSQIDRGGGYTF
cdr3_nt: TGTGCCAGCAGCTCACAAATAGACAGGGGTGGCGGCTACACCTTC
v_call: TRBV9
j_call: TRBJ1-2
clone_size: few
d_call: TRBD1

cdr3_aa: CASSPGLSGELFF
cdr3_nt: TGTGCCAGCAGCCCAGGGCTTTCCGGGGAGCTGTTTTTT
v_call: TRBV7-3
j_call: TRBJ2-2
clone_size: -
d_call: -

cdr3_aa: CASSLSLGLVEQFF
cdr3_nt: TGTGCCAGCAGCTTAAGTCTGGGACTAGTTGAGCAGTTCTTC
v_call: TRBV7-3
j_call: TRBJ2-1
clone_size: -
d_call: TRBD2

cdr3_aa: CASSTTDRGNEKLFF
cdr3_nt: TGTGCCAGCAGCACCACAGACAGGGGAAATGAAAAACTGTTTTTT
v_call: TRBV7-2
j_call: TRBJ1-4
clone_size: -
d_call: TRBD1

cdr3_aa: CASSEWSVPFNQPQHF
cdr3_nt: TGTGCCAGCAGTGAATGGTCGGTCCCGTTTAATCAGCCCCAGCATTTT
v_call: TRBV6-1
j_call: TRBJ1-5
clone_size: -
d_call: -

cdr3_aa: CASSILQSSGNTIYF
cdr3_nt: TGTGCCAGTAGTATTCTACAGAGCTCTGGAAACACCATATATTTT
v_call: TRBV19
j_call: TRBJ1-3
clone_size: once
d_call: -

cdr3_aa: CASSQVEARGTYEQYF
cdr3_nt: TGTGCCAGCAGCCAAGTAGAGGCCAGGGGTACCTACGAGCAGTACTTC
v_call: TRBV4-2
j_call: TRBJ2-7
clone_size: -
d_call: -

cdr3_aa: CASSSGDRTEAFF
cdr3_nt: TGTGCCAGCAGTTCGGGGGATAGGACTGAAGCTTTCTTT
v_call: TRBV6-4
j_call: TRBJ1-1
clone_size: -
d_call: -

cdr3_aa: CASSPRDSRKGGAFF
cdr3_nt: TGTGCCAGCTCACCCCGGGACAGCCGAAAAGGTGGAGCTTTCTTT
v_call: TRBV18
j_call: TRBJ1-1
clone_size: once
d_call: TRBD1

cdr3_aa: CASSRRQSSYNEQFF
cdr3_nt: TGTGCCAGCAGTCGCCGACAAAGCTCCTACAATGAGCAGTTCTTC
v_call: TRBV14
j_call: TRBJ2-1
clone_size: -
d_call: -

cdr3_aa: CASSFVPGTLNEQFF
cdr3_nt: TGTGCCAGCAGTTTTGTCCCAGGCACTCTCAATGAGCAGTTCTTC
v_call: TRBV27
j_call: TRBJ2-1
clone_size: -
d_call: -

cdr3_aa: CASSSKKGDTEAFF
cdr3_nt: TGCGCCAGCAGCTCCAAGAAGGGGGACACTGAAGCTTTCTTT
v_call: TRBV4-1
j_call: TRBJ1-1
clone_size: -
d_call: -

cdr3_aa: CASSPMGQGGEQYF
cdr3_nt: TGTGCCAGCAGCCCGATGGGACAGGGTGGCGAGCAGTACTTC
v_call: TRBV7-2
j_call: TRBJ2-7
clone_size: -
d_call: TRBD1

cdr3_aa: CAWSVGLAGPQATQYF
cdr3_nt: TGTGCCTGGAGTGTAGGGCTAGCGGGGCCCCAGGCGACCCAGTACTTC
v_call: TRBV30
j_call: TRBJ2-5
clone_size: -
d_call: TRBD2

cdr3_aa: CASSTGQLYEQYF
cdr3_nt: TGTGCCAGCAGTACGGGACAGCTCTACGAGCAGTACTTC
v_call: TRBV27
j_call: TRBJ2-7
clone_size: -
d_call: TRBD1

cdr3_aa: CASGWGQNTEAFF
cdr3_nt: TGTGCCAGCGGCTGGGGACAGAACACTGAAGCTTTCTTT
v_call: TRBV27
j_call: TRBJ1-1
clone_size: -
d_call: -

cdr3_aa: CASSQPGTSVAYEQYF
cdr3_nt: TGTGCCAGCAGCCAACCAGGGACTAGCGTAGCCTACGAGCAGTACTTC
v_call: TRBV4-2
j_call: TRBJ2-7
clone_size: -
d_call: TRBD2

cdr3_aa: CASSQDLNVRGMDEKLFF
cdr3_nt: TGCGCCAGCAGCCAAGATCTGAATGTTAGAGGTATGGATGAAAAACTGTTTTTT
v_call: TRBV4-3
j_call: TRBJ1-4
clone_size: once
d_call: -

cdr3_aa: CATSTSGITDTQYF
cdr3_nt: TGTGCCACTTCGACTAGCGGGATCACAGATACGCAGTATTTT
v_call: TRBV19
j_call: TRBJ2-3
clone_size: once
d_call: TRBD2

cdr3_aa: CASSLTGVSTDTQYF
cdr3_nt: TGCGCCAGCAGCTTGACGGGAGTGAGCACAGATACGCAGTATTTT
v_call: TRBV5-1
j_call: TRBJ2-3
clone_size: -
d_call: -

cdr3_aa: CASSQGQANNEQYF
cdr3_nt: TGTGCCAGCAGCCAGGGACAGGCGAACAACGAGCAGTACTTC
v_call: TRBV16
j_call: TRBJ2-7
clone_size: -
d_call: TRBD1

cdr3_aa: CASSWAGSWDQPQHF
cdr3_nt: TGTGCCAGTAGTTGGGCAGGGTCGTGGGATCAGCCCCAGCATTTT
v_call: TRBV19
j_call: TRBJ1-5
clone_size: -
d_call: -

cdr3_aa: CASSTSGGATDTQYF
cdr3_nt: TGTGCCAGCAGTACTAGCGGGGGGGCCACAGATACGCAGTATTTT
v_call: TRBV6-4
j_call: TRBJ2-3
clone_size: few
d_call: TRBD2

cdr3_aa: CASSIGSGEKLFF
cdr3_nt: TGTGCCAGCAGCATAGGGAGCGGGGAAAAACTGTTTTTT
v_call: TRBV5-6
j_call: TRBJ1-4
clone_size: -
d_call: -

cdr3_aa: CASSGGQDNSPLHF
cdr3_nt: TGTGCCAGCAGTGGGGGACAGGATAATTCACCCCTCCACTTT
v_call: TRBV2
j_call: TRBJ1-6
clone_size: few
d_call: TRBD1

cdr3_aa: CASSQLAGGPNEQFF
cdr3_nt: TGCGCCAGCAGCCAGTTAGCGGGAGGGCCTAATGAGCAGTTCTTC
v_call: TRBV4-1
j_call: TRBJ2-1
clone_size: -
d_call: TRBD2

cdr3_aa: CASSGKRAGGLNEQFF
cdr3_nt: TGCGCCAGCAGTGGGAAAAGGGCGGGGGGACTTAATGAGCAGTTCTTC
v_call: TRBV10-2
j_call: TRBJ2-1
clone_size: -
d_call: TRBD2

cdr3_aa: CSARRGGENTEAFF
cdr3_nt: TGCAGCGCCCGCCGGGGGGGGGAAAACACTGAAGCTTTCTTT
v_call: TRBV29-1
j_call: TRBJ1-1
clone_size: -
d_call: -

cdr3_aa: CASSHVSVGQGDSYNSPLHF
cdr3_nt: TGTGCCAGCAGCCACGTGTCTGTGGGACAGGGGGACTCCTATAATTCACCCCTCCACTTT
v_call: TRBV4-2
j_call: TRBJ1-6
clone_size: once
d_call: TRBD1

cdr3_aa: CASSLVGWGVGTGELFF
cdr3_nt: TGTGCCAGCAGCTTAGTCGGTTGGGGGGTGGGGACCGGGGAGCTGTTTTTT
v_call: TRBV7-9
j_call: TRBJ2-2
clone_size: -
d_call: -

cdr3_aa: CASSLGTKNIQYF
cdr3_nt: TGTGCCAGCAGCTTAGGTACCAAAAACATTCAGTACTTC
v_call: TRBV7-2
j_call: TRBJ2-4
clone_size: -
d_call: -

cdr3_aa: CASSLAFGTFLNEQFF
cdr3_nt: TGTGCCAGCAGTCTGGCCTTCGGGACTTTCCTCAATGAGCAGTTCTTC
v_call: TRBV27
j_call: TRBJ2-1
clone_size: -
d_call: -

cdr3_aa: CASRRRTGAFF
cdr3_nt: TGTGCCAGCAGGAGGCGAACGGGTGCTTTCTTT
v_call: TRBV28
j_call: TRBJ1-1
clone_size: -
d_call: -

cdr3_aa: CASSDSGRGNTEAFF
cdr3_nt: TGTGCCAGCAGTGACTCAGGGCGGGGAAACACTGAAGCTTTCTTT
v_call: TRBV6-4
j_call: TRBJ1-1
clone_size: -
d_call: -

cdr3_aa: CASSFIPIADRPFF
cdr3_nt: TGTGCCAGCAGTTTCATTCCTATAGCGGACAGGCCCTTCTTC
v_call: TRBV28
j_call: TRBJ2-1
clone_size: -
d_call: -

cdr3_aa: CASRGLAGKNEQFF
cdr3_nt: TGTGCCAGTAGGGGACTAGCGGGCAAAAATGAGCAGTTCTTC
v_call: TRBV19
j_call: TRBJ2-1
clone_size: -
d_call: TRBD2

cdr3_aa: CAGGRGISVMQETQYF
cdr3_nt: TGTGCCGGAGGACGGGGGATTAGCGTGATGCAAGAGACCCAGTACTTC
v_call: TRBV30
j_call: TRBJ2-5
clone_size: -
d_call: -

cdr3_aa: CASSYGFVWEELEAFF
cdr3_nt: TGTGCCAGCAGTTACGGGTTTGTCTGGGAGGAACTTGAAGCTTTCTTT
v_call: TRBV6-6
j_call: TRBJ1-1
clone_size: -
d_call: -

cdr3_aa: CASSLEGLSYNEQFF
cdr3_nt: TGTGCCAGCAGCTTGGAAGGACTAAGCTACAATGAGCAGTTCTTC
v_call: TRBV5-7
j_call: TRBJ2-1
clone_size: -
d_call: -

cdr3_aa: CASSQDGQASSYNEQFF
cdr3_nt: TGCGCCAGCAGCCAAGATGGGCAAGCCAGCTCCTACAATGAGCAGTTCTTC
v_call: TRBV4-3
j_call: TRBJ2-1
clone_size: -
d_call: -

cdr3_aa: CASSVGQGEGETQYF
cdr3_nt: TGTGCCAGCAGCGTCGGACAGGGGGAAGGAGAGACCCAGTACTTC
v_call: TRBV11-2
j_call: TRBJ2-5
clone_size: -
d_call: TRBD1

cdr3_aa: CAISQDWNQPQHF
cdr3_nt: TGTGCCATCAGCCAAGACTGGAATCAGCCCCAGCATTTT
v_call: TRBV10-3
j_call: TRBJ1-5
clone_size: few
d_call: -

cdr3_aa: CACKGDSPLHF
cdr3_nt: TGTGCCTGTAAAGGGGATTCACCCCTCCACTTT
v_call: TRBV30
j_call: TRBJ1-6
clone_size: -
d_call: -

cdr3_aa: CASSLVLASRRLRTQYF
cdr3_nt: TGTGCCAGCAGCTTAGTCTTGGCCTCGCGGCGGTTGCGGACGCAGTATTTT
v_call: TRBV7-8
j_call: TRBJ2-3
clone_size: -
d_call: -

cdr3_aa: CASSNGQGAFQETQYF
cdr3_nt: TGTGCCAGTAGTAATGGCCAGGGGGCTTTCCAAGAGACCCAGTACTTC
v_call: TRBV19
j_call: TRBJ2-5
clone_size: -
d_call: TRBD1

cdr3_aa: CASSERQGYGANVLTF
cdr3_nt: TGTGCCAGCAGTGAACGTCAGGGGTATGGGGCCAACGTCCTGACTTTC
v_call: TRBV6-1
j_call: TRBJ2-6
clone_size: -
d_call: -

cdr3_aa: CASSVLSLGAGTGELFF
cdr3_nt: TGTGCCAGCAGCGTTCTTTCGTTAGGGGCAGGTACCGGGGAGCTGTTTTTT
v_call: TRBV9
j_call: TRBJ2-2
clone_size: -
d_call: -

cdr3_aa: CAISLDRRSYEQYF
cdr3_nt: TGTGCCATCAGCCTGGACAGGAGATCCTACGAGCAGTACTTC
v_call: TRBV10-3
j_call: TRBJ2-7
clone_size: -
d_call: TRBD1

cdr3_aa: CASSLFGTMNTGELFF
cdr3_nt: TGTGCCAGCAGTTTATTCGGGACAATGAACACCGGGGAGCTGTTTTTT
v_call: TRBV27
j_call: TRBJ2-2
clone_size: -
d_call: -

cdr3_aa: CASSDSQDSHLSRYTF
cdr3_nt: TGTGCCAGCAGTGACTCCCAGGACAGTCACCTGAGTCGCTACACCTTC
v_call: TRBV6-4
j_call: TRBJ1-2
clone_size: medium-sized
d_call: -

cdr3_aa: CASSLGGTKPYEQYF
cdr3_nt: TGTGCCAGCAGCTTAGGAGGGACAAAGCCCTACGAGCAGTACTTC
v_call: TRBV11-1
j_call: TRBJ2-7
clone_size: -
d_call: -

cdr3_aa: CASSPTGFENQPQHF
cdr3_nt: TGCGCCAGCAGCCCGACAGGGTTTGAAAATCAGCCCCAGCATTTT
v_call: TRBV5-1
j_call: TRBJ1-5
clone_size: -
d_call: TRBD1

cdr3_aa: CASSQDGGGMQPQHF
cdr3_nt: TGCGCCAGCAGCCAAGATGGGGGGGGGATGCAGCCCCAGCATTTT
v_call: TRBV4-3
j_call: TRBJ1-5
clone_size: -
d_call: -

cdr3_aa: CASSRGGMETDTQYF
cdr3_nt: TGTGCCAGCAGCCGCGGGGGAATGGAGACAGATACGCAGTATTTT
v_call: TRBV6-5
j_call: TRBJ2-3
clone_size: -
d_call: TRBD2

cdr3_aa: CASRSGLNTGELFF
cdr3_nt: TGTGCCAGCAGATCGGGACTAAACACCGGGGAGCTGTTTTTT
v_call: TRBV5-6
j_call: TRBJ2-2
clone_size: -
d_call: TRBD2